This T cell receptor beta chain was found in a study of T cell responses to AZD1222 COVID-19 vaccine. Study-wide findings and caveats: Across the whole spike, CD4 TCRs peaked at regions 160-218 and 743-854. Just 5 or 6 AZD1222 recipients tested seropositive at baseline. Increases in Spike-specific TCR breadth and depth were seen after two AZD1222 doses. In a largely white British group with more females than males, clonal diversity was possibly underestimated.

For this clone: What it binds is not known.

Here immunoSEQ multiplex PCR was the method, and the copy in TCRdb shows in-frame clones only, minus some. The sample lists some 84,000 clones, approximately 83% occurring once. The sequences come from peripheral blood, collected on day 0 of AZD1222 vaccination. This receptor was identified in an adult in good health.

This chain's CDR3 is CASSSRNYGYTF. CDR3 nucleotides: TGTGCCAGCAGCTCCCGGAACTATGGCTACACCTTC. This chain uses TRBV21-1 with TRBJ1-2. TRBV21-1 is flagged as a pseudogene. This CDR3 comprises 12 residues.